The clone carrying this T cell receptor (beta chain) appeared a single time. The antigen remains undetermined. These data come from a study of cytomegalovirus exposure and HLA in healthy donors. Notes on the study in general: In the roughly 130 validation repertoires, a later analysis found that first-cohort TCR clusters tended to co-occur. Cytomegalovirus association was assigned to 150 to 200 TCR beta chains.

The germline CDR1 and CDR2 sequences are SGHDT and YYEEEE. The CDR3 covers 12 residues. J was trimmed by 8 bases and V by 5 bases; bases with no gene match: 6. TCRdb's copy holds only in-frame clones and misses some; the assay was immunoSEQ multiplex PCR. Of about 330,000 clones in the sample, just over 85% were seen once. The sample taken for sequencing was PBMCs. This TCR derives from a woman younger than 30 in good health and CMV-seronegative. J is TRBJ1-2 and V is TRBV5-6; 7 bases map to TRBD1. DNA of the CDR3: TGTGCCAGCAGTAGAGGGGGCTTGGGCTACACCTTC. Translated: CASSRGGLGYTF. The complete variable domain, with remaining parts taken from reference TRBV5-6 and TRBJ1-2, reads DAGVTQSPTHLIKTRGQQVTLRCSPKSGHDTVSWYQQALGQGPQFIFQYYEEEERQRGNFPDRFSGHQFPNYSSELNVNALLLGDSALYLCASSRGGLGYTFGSGTRLTVV.